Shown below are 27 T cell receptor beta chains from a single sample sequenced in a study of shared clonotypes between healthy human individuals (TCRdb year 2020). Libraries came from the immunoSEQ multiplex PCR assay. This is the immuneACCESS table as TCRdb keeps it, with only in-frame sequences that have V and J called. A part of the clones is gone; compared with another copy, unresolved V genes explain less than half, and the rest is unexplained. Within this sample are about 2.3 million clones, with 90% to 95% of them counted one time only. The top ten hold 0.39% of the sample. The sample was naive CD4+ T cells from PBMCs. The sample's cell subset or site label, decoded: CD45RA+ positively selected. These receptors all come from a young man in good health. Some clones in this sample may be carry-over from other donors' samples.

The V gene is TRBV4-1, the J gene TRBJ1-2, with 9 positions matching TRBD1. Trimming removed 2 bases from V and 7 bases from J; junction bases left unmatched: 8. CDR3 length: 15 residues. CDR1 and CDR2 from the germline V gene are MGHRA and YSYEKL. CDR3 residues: CASSQPGQGWSGYTF. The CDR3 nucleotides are TGCGCCAGCAGCCAACCGGGACAGGGATGGAGTGGCTACACCTTC.

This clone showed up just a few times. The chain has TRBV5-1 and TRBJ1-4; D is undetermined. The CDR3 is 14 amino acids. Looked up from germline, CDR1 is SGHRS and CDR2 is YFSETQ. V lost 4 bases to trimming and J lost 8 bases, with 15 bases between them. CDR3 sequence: CASSEPSSEEKLFF. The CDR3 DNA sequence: TGCGCCAGCAGCGAACCCTCGAGCGAGGAAAAACTGTTTTTT.

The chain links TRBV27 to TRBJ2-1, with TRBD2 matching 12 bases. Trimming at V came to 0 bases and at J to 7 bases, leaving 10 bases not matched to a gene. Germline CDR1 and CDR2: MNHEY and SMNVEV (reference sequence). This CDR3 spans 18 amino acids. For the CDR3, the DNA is TGTGCCAGCAGTTTATCGGGGCTAGCGGGAGGGAGAAGTAATGAGCAGTTCTTC. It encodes CASSLSGLAGGRSNEQFF.

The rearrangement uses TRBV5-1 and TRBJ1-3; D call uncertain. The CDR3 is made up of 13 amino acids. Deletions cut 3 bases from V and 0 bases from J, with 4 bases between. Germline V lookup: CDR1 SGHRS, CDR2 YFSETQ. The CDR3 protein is CASSYNSGNTIYF. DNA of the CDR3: TGCGCCAGCAGCTACAACTCTGGAAACACCATATATTTT.

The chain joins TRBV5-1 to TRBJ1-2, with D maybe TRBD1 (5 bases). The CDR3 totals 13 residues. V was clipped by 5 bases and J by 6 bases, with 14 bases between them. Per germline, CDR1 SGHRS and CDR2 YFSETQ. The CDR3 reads CASRPQGGDGYTF. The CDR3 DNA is TGCGCCAGCAGGCCTCAGGGTGGGGATGGCTACACCTTC.

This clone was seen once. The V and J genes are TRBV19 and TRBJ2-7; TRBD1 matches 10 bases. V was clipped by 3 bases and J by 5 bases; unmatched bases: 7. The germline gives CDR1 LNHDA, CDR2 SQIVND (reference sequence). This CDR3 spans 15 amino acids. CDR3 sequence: CASSIGGQGFDEQYF. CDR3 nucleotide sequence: TGTGCCAGTAGTATTGGGGGACAGGGGTTCGACGAGCAGTACTTC.

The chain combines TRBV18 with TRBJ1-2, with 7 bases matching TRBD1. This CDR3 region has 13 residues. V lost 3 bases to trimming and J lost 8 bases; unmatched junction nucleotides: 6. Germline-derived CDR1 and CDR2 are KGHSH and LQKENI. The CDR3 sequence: CASSPATGEGYTF. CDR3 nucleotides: TGTGCCAGCTCACCTGCCACAGGGGAAGGCTACACCTTC.

This chain's CDR3 is CASSVTLAIEQYF. The CDR3, as DNA: TGTGCCAGCAGTGTCACCCTAGCGATAGAGCAGTACTTC. This rearrangement joins TRBV6-1 to TRBJ2-7, with a possible D match to TRBD2 (6 bases). Trimming cost V 4 bases and J 7 bases, with 14 bases left between them. Germline lookup yields CDR1 MNHNS and CDR2 SASEGT. The CDR3 consists of 13 residues.

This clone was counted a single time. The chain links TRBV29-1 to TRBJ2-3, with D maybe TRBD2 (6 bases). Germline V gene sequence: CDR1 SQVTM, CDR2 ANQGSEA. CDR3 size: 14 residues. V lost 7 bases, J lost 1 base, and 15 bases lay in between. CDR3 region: CSDLGRWGTDTQYF. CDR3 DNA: TGCAGCGATCTAGGGAGGTGGGGCACAGATACGCAGTATTTT.

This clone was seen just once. CDR3 DNA sequence: TGCGCCAGCAGCCAAACCGTAGGGACTAGCGGCTCCTACGAGCAGTACTTC. Translating gives CASSQTVGTSGSYEQYF. The chain joins TRBV4-1 to TRBJ2-7; TRBD2 agrees at 11 bases. The length of the CDR3 is 17 residues. V shed 2 bases, J shed 0 bases, and the junction held 6 bases outside the gene matches. CDR1 is MGHRA, CDR2 YSYEKL, per germline.

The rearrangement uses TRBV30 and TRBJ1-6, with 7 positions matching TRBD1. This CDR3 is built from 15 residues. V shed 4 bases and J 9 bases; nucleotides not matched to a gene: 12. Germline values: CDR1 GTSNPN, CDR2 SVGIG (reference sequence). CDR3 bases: TGTGCCTGGACCCTCTCCCCCAGGGGGGGTTCACCCCTCCACTTT. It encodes CAWTLSPRGGSPLHF.

The CDR3, as DNA: TGTGCCAGCAGTTGGGGGGGGACCGACGAGCAGTACTTC. It yields the protein CASSWGGTDEQYF. The V call is TRBV28, the J call TRBJ2-7; 7 bases are shared with TRBD2. The germline V gene has CDR1 MDHEN and CDR2 SYDVKM. V dropped 4 bases and J dropped 5; count of bases not matched to a gene: 5. The CDR3 contains 13 residues.

The CDR3 here is CSVARQSRTSGNPDTQYF. The CDR3 coding sequence is TGCAGCGTTGCACGACAGAGTAGGACTAGCGGGAACCCAGATACGCAGTATTTT. The chain uses TRBV29-1 and TRBJ2-3; TRBD2 matches at 12 bases. Germline lookup yields CDR1 SQVTM and CDR2 ANQGSEA. The CDR3 runs 18 residues. V lost 4 bases and J lost 4; bases outside the gene matches: 15.

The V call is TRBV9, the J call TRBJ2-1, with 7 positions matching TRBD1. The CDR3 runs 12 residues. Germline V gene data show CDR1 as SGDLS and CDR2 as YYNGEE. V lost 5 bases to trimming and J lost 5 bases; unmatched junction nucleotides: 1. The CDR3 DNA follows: TGTGCCAGCAGAGGACAGGACAATGAGCAGTTCTTC. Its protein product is CASRGQDNEQFF.

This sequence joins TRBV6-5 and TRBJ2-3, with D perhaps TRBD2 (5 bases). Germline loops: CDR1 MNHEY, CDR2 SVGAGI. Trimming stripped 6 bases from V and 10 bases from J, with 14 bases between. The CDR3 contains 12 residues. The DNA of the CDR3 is TGTGCCAGCAGCCCAAGCCCGGGGTCGCAGTATTTT. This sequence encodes CASSPSPGSQYF.

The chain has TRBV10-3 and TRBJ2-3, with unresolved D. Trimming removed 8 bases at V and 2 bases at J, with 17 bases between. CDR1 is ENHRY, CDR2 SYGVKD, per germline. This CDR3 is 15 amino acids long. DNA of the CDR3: TGTGCCATCGCCCCCCGCTCCGACAACACAGATACGCAGTATTTT. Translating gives CAIAPRSDNTDTQYF.

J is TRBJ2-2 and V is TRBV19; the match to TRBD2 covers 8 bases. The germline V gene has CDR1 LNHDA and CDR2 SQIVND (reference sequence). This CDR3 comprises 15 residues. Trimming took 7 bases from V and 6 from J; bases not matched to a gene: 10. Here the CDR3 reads CASTTRLAGSGELFF. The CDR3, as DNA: TGTGCCAGTACCACCCGGCTAGCGGGTTCCGGGGAGCTGTTTTTT.

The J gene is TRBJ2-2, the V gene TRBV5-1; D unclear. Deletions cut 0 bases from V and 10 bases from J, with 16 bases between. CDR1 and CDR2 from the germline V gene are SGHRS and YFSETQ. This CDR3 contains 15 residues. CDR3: CASSLESRTLKELFF. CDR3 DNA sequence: TGCGCCAGCAGCTTGGAGAGTAGGACGCTAAAGGAGCTGTTTTTT.

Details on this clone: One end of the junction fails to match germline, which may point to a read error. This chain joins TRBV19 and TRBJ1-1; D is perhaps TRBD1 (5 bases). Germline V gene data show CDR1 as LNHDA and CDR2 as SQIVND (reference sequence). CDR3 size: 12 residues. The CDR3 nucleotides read TGTGCCAGCGGGCACCCCAGGGACGGCGGCGACTTT. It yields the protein CASGHPRDGGDF.

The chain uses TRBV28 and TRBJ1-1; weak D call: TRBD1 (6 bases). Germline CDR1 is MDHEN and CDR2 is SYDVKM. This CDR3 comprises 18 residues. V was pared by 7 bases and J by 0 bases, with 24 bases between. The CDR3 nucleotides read TGTGCCAGCACCCCAGTGGGGGCGGCAGGGATTGTGAACACTGAAGCTTTCTTT. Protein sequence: CASTPVGAAGIVNTEAFF.

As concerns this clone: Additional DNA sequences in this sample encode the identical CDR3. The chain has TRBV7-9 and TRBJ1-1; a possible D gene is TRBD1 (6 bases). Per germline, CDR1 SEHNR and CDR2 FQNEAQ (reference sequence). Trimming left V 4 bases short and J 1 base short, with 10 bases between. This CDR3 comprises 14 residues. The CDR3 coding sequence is TGTGCCAGCAGCTCCTCGACAGGGAACACTGAAGCTTTCTTT. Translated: CASSSSTGNTEAFF.

The CDR3 region has the DNA TGTGCCAGCAACTACCCAGGGGGCACTGGAAACACCATATATTTT. Its protein product is CASNYPGGTGNTIYF. This chain joins TRBV7-2 and TRBJ1-3; TRBD1 matches 8 bases. The CDR3 covers 15 residues. Germline CDR1 is SGHTA and CDR2 is FQGNSA. V lost 7 bases and J lost 2; bases outside the gene matches: 7.

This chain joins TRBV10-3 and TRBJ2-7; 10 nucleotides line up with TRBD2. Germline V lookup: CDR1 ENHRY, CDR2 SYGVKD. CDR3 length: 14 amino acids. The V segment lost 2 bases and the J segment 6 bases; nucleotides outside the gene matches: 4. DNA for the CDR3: TGTGCCATCAGTGAGACTAGCGGGATCCTCGAGCAGTACTTC. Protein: CAISETSGILEQYF.

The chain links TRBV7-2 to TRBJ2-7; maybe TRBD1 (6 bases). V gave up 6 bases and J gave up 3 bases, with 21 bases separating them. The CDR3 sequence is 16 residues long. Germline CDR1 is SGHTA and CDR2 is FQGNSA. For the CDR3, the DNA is TGTGCCAGCAGTCTAAGGTGGACAGATCCCATCTACGAGCAGTACTTC. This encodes CASSLRWTDPIYEQYF.

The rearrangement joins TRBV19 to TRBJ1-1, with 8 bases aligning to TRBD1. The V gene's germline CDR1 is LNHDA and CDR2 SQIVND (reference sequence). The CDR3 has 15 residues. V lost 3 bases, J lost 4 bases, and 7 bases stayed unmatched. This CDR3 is CASSINPRGPTEAFF. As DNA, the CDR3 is TGTGCCAGTAGTATCAACCCCAGGGGGCCCACTGAAGCTTTCTTT.

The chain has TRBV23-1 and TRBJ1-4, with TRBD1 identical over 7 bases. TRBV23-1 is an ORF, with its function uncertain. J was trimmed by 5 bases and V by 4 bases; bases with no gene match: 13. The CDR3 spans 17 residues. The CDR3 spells CASSRLFEGQRNEKLFF. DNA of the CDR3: TGCGCCAGCAGTCGTTTATTTGAGGGACAGCGGAATGAAAAACTGTTTTTT.

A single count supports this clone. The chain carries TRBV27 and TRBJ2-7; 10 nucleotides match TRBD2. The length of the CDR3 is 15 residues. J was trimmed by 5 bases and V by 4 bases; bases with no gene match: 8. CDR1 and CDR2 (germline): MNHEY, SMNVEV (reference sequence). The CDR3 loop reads CASSSLASGSHEQYF. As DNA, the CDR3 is TGTGCCAGCAGTTCCTTGGCTAGCGGGAGTCACGAGCAGTACTTC.